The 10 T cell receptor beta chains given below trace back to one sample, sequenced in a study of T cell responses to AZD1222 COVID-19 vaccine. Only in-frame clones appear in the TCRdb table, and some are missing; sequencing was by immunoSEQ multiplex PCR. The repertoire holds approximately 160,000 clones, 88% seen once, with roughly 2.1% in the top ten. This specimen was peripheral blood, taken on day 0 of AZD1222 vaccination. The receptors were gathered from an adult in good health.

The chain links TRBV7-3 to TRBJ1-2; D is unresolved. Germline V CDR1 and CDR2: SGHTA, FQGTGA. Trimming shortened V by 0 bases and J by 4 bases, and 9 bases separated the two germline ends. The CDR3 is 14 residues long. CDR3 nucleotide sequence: TGTGCCAGCAGCTTAACCCCCGGTGTCTATGGCTACACCTTC. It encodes CASSLTPGVYGYTF.

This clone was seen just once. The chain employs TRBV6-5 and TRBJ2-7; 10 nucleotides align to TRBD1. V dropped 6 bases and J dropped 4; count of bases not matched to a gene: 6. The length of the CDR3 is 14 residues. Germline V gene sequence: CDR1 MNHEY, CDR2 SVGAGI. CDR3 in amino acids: CASRRDRGQYEQYF. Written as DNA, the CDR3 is TGTGCCAGCAGACGAGACAGGGGGCAATACGAGCAGTACTTC.

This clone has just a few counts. CDR3 region: CASSPSGIGELFF. The CDR3 nucleotides read TGTGCCAGCAGCCCCTCGGGGATCGGGGAGCTGTTTTTT. The chain uses TRBV7-9 and TRBJ2-2, with TRBD2 as a possible D gene (5 bases). The germline CDR1 and CDR2 sequences are SEHNR and FQNEAQ (reference sequence). The CDR3 is made up of 13 amino acids. Trimming stripped 5 bases from V and 7 bases from J, with 11 bases between.

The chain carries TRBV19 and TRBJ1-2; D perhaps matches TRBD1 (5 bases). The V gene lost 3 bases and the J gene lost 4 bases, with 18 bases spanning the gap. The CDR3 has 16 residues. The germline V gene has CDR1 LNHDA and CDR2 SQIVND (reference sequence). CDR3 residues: CASSMGRTSAFYGYTF. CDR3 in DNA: TGTGCCAGTAGTATGGGTCGGACATCTGCTTTCTATGGCTACACCTTC.

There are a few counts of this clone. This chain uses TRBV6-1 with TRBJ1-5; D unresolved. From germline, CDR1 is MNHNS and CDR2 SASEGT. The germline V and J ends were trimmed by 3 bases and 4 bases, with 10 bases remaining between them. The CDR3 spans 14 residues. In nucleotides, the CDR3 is TGTGCCAGCAGTGAGCAGACGGGTAATCAGCCCCAGCATTTT. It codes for CASSEQTGNQPQHF.

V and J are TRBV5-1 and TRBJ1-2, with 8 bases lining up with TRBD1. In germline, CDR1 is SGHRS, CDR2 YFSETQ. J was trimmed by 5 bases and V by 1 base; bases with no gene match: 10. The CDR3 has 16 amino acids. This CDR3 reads CASSLSRQGIGYGYTF. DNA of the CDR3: TGCGCCAGCAGCTTGTCCCGACAGGGGATAGGGTATGGCTACACCTTC.

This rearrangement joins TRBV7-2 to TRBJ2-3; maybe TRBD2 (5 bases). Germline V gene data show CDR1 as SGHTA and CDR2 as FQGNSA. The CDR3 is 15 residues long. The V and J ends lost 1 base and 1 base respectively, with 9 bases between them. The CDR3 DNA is TGTGCCAGCAGCTTAGGAGGTAGCGGCACAGATACGCAGTATTTT. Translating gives CASSLGGSGTDTQYF.

CDR3 protein: CASGSSGTDGYTF. The CDR3 DNA reads as TGTGCTAGTGGTTCTTCCGGGACAGATGGCTACACCTTC. J is TRBJ1-2 and V is TRBV12-5; TRBD1 agrees at 7 bases. J gave up 6 bases and V 4 bases, and 5 bases lay outside the gene matches. Germline CDR1 is LGHNT and CDR2 is FRNRAP. This CDR3 is built from 13 residues.

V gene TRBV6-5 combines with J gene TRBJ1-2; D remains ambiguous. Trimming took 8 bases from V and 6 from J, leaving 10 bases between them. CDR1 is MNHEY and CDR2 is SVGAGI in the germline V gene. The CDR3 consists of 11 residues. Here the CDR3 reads CASPGTDGYTF. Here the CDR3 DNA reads TGTGCCAGCCCAGGTACGGATGGCTACACCTTC.

The CDR3 region is CASSPTSGLGHYEQYF. CDR3 coding DNA: TGTGCCAGCTCACCAACTAGCGGGTTGGGCCACTACGAGCAGTACTTC. The genes are TRBV18 and TRBJ2-7; 9 bases map to TRBD2. The germline CDR1 and CDR2 sequences are KGHSH and LQKENI. The CDR3 contains 16 residues. Trimming removed 2 bases from V and 3 bases from J; junction bases left unmatched: 8.